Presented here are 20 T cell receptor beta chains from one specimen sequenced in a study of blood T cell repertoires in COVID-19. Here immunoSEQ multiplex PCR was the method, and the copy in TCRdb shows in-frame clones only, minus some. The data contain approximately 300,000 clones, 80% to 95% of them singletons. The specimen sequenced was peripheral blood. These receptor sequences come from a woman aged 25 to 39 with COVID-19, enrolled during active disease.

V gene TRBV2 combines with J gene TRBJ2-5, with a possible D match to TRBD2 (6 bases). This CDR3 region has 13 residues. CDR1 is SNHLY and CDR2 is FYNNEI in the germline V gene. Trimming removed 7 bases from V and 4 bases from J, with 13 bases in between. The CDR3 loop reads CASTRVEGETQYF. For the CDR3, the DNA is TGTGCCAGCACCAGGGTGGAGGGAGAGACCCAGTACTTC.

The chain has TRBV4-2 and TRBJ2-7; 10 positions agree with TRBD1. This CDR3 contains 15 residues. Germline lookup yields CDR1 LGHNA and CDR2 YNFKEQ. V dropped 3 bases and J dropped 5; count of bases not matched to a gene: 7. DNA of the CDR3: TGTGCCAGCAGCCACCGGACAGGGGGTAACGACGAGCAGTACTTC. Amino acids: CASSHRTGGNDEQYF.

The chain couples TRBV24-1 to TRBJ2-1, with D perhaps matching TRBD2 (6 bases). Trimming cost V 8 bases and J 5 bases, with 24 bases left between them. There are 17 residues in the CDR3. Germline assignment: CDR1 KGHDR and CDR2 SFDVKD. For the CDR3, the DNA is TGTGCCACCAACCACATGACCGGGACTTGGGGGAACAATGAGCAGTTCTTC. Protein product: CATNHMTGTWGNNEQFF.

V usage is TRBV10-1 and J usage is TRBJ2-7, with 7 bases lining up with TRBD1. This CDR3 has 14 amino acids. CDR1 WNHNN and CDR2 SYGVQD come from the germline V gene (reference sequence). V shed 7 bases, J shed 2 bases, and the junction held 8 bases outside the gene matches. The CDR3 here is CASKNRDSTYEQYF. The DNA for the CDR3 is TGCGCCAGCAAGAACCGGGACAGCACCTACGAGCAGTACTTC.

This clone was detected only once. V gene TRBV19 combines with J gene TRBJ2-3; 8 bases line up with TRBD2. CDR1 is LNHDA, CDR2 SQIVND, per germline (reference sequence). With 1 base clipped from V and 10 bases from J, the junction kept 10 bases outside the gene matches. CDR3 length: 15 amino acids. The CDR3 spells CASSIGGLAAKPQYF. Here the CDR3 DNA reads TGTGCCAGTAGTATAGGCGGACTAGCCGCTAAGCCGCAGTATTTT.

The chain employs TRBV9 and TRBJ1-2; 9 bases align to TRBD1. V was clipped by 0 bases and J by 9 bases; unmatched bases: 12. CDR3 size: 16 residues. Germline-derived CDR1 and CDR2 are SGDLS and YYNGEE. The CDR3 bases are TGTGCCAGCAGCGTAGTGTTAAGGACAGGGGATGGTTGCTACACCTTC. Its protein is CASSVVLRTGDGCYTF. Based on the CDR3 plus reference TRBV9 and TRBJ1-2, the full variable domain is DSGVTQTPKHLITATGQRVTLRCSPRSGDLSVYWYQQSLDQGLQFLIQYYNGEERAKGNILERFSAQQFPDLHSELNLSSLELGDSALYFCASSVVLRTGDGCYTFGSGTRLTVV.

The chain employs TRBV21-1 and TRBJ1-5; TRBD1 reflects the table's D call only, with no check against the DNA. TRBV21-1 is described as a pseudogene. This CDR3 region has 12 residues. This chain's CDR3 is CAISEGVQPQHF. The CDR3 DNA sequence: TGTGCCATTTCGGAAGGGGTTCAGCCCCAGCATTTT.

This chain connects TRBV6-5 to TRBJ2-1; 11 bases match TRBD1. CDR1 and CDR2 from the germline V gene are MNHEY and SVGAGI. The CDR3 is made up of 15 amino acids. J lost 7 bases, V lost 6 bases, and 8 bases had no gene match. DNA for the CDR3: TGTGCCAGCAGGGATTTGGACAGGGGGCAAAATGAGCAGTTCTTC. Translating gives CASRDLDRGQNEQFF.

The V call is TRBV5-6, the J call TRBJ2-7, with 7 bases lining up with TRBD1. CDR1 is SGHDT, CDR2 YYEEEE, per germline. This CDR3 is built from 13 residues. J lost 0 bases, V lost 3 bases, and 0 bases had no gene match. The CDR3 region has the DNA TGTGCCAGCAGCTGGGACAGCTCCTACGAGCAGTACTTC. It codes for CASSWDSSYEQYF.

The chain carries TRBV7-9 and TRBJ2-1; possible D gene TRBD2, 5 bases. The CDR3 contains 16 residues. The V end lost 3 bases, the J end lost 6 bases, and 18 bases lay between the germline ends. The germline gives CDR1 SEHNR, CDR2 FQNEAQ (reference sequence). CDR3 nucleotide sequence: TGTGCCAGCAGCTTGGATGCAGCCTCCCGGGGCAATGAGCAGTTCTTC. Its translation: CASSLDAASRGNEQFF.

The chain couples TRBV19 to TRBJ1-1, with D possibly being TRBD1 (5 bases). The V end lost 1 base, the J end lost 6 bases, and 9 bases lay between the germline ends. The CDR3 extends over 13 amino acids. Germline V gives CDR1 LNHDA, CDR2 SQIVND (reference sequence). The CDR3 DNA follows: TGTGCCAGTAGTATAGGGTTAGGGGCTGAAGCTTTCTTT. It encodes CASSIGLGAEAFF.

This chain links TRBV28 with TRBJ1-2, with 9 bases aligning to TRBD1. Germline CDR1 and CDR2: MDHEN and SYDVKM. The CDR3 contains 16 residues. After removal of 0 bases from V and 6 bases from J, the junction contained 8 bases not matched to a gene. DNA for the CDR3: TGTGCCAGCAGTTTATGGCGTGGCGGGACAGGGCATGGCTACACCTTC. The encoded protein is CASSLWRGGTGHGYTF.

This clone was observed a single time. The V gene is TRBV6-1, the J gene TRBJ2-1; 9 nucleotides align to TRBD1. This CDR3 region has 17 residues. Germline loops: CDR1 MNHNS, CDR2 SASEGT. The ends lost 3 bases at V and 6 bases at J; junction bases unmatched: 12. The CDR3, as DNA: TGTGCCAGCAGTGAGATTGGCTGGGACAGGGAGAGCAATGAGCAGTTCTTC. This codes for CASSEIGWDRESNEQFF.

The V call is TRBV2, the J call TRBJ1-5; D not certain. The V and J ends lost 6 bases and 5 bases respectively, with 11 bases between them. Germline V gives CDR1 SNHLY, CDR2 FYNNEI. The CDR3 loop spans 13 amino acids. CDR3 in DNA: TGTGCCAGCAGCTTGATGGGAGATCAGCCCCAGCATTTT. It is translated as CASSLMGDQPQHF.

The CDR3: CASSVGLAGVGETQYF. CDR3 coding DNA: TGTGCCAGCAGCGTAGGACTAGCGGGAGTAGGAGAGACCCAGTACTTC. The chain has TRBV9 and TRBJ2-5; 12 bases match TRBD2. This CDR3 comprises 16 residues. V lost 0 bases, J lost 4 bases, and 4 bases stayed unmatched. Germline CDR1 and CDR2: SGDLS and YYNGEE.

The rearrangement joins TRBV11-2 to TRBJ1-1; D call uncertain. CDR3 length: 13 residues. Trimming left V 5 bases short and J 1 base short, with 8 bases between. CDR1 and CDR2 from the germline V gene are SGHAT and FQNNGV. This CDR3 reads CASSPTGNTEAFF. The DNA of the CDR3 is TGTGCCAGCAGCCCGACGGGGAACACTGAAGCTTTCTTT.

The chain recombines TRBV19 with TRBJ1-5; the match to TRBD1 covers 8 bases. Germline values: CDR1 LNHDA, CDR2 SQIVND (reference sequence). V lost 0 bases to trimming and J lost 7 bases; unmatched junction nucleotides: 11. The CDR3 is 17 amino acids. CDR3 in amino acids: CASSIDLRATGAQPQHF. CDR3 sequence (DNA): TGTGCCAGTAGTATAGATCTGAGGGCGACAGGGGCGCAGCCCCAGCATTTT.

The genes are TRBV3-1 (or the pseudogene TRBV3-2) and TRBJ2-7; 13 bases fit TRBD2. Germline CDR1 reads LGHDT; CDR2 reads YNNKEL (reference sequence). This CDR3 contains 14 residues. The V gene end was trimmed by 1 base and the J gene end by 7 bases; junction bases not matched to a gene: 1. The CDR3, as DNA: TGTGCCAGCAGCCAAGTACTAGCGGGAGGGGAGCAGTACTTC. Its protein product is CASSQVLAGGEQYF.

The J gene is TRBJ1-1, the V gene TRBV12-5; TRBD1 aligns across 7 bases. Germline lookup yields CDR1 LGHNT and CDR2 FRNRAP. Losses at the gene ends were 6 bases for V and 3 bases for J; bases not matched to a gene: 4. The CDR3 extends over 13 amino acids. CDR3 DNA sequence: TGTGCTAGTGGCCGAGACAGGGACACTGAAGCTTTCTTT. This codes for CASGRDRDTEAFF.

CDR3 region: CASRDTGGKNIQYF. CDR3 DNA sequence: TGTGCCAGCAGGGACACAGGGGGGAAAAACATTCAGTACTTC. The chain has TRBV5-6 and TRBJ2-4; TRBD1 matches at 8 bases. This CDR3 region has 14 residues. Unmatched junction bases numbered 5, after V lost 5 bases and J lost 4 bases. Germline loops: CDR1 SGHDT, CDR2 YYEEEE.